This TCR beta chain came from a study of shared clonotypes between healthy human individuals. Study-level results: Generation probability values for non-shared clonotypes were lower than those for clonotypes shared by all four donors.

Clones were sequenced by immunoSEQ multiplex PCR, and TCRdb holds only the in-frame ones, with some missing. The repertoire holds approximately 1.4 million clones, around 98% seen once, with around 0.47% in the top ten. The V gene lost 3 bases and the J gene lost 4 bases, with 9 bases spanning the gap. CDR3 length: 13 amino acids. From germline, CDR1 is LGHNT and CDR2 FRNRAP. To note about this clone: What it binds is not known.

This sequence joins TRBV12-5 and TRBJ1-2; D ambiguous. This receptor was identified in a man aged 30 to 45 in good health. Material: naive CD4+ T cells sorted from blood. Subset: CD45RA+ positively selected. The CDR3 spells CASGFDGGYGYTF. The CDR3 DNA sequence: TGTGCTAGTGGTTTTGACGGAGGCTATGGCTACACCTTC.